This T cell receptor beta chain stems from a study of blood T cell repertoires in COVID-19. This CDR3 is built from 17 residues. Germline V gene lookup returns CDR1 MGHRA and CDR2 YSYEKL. V was clipped by 1 base and J by 0 bases, with 13 bases between them. Sequenced by immunoSEQ multiplex PCR; TCRdb stores in-frame clones only, minus some. This table has 55,000 to 70,000 clones, roughly 80% appearing once. Sequences were obtained from peripheral blood. This sequence originates from a woman aged 80 or over with acute or convalescent COVID-19. The rearrangement uses TRBV4-1 and TRBJ1-3, with D possibly matching TRBD1 (6 bases). The CDR3: CASSQGWGQNSGNTIYF. Here the CDR3 DNA reads TGCGCCAGCAGCCAAGGCTGGGGGCAAAACTCTGGAAACACCATATATTTT.